The source of this T cell receptor beta chain is a study of T-cell memory formation after mild COVID-19. Whole-study results and caveats: Most CD4+ clones that shrank were in CM and EM, while CD8+ ones turned up in EMRA. Pre-infection memory harbored some responding clones, suggesting cross-reactive memory joined.

The V and J ends lost 8 bases and 6 bases respectively, with 8 bases between them. The CDR3 runs to 11 residues. Germline CDR1 and CDR2: MNHEY and SMNVEV (reference sequence). This clonotype showed up just a few times. What it recognizes is unknown. It was 5'RACE with constant-segment primers that produced the TCR alpha and TCR beta cDNA libraries, which carried sample barcodes and UMIs. MiXCR was run by TCRdb on the 5' RACE reads, yielding one entry per CDR3 protein. Of a few hundred thousand distinct CDR3 sequences detected, roughly a fifth appear once; the ten largest clones hold over 20%. The source is a man between 18 and 29 years old who had mild COVID-19 (a few samples of this study predate the infection). Cell type and time point are not known. The V and J genes are TRBV27 and TRBJ2-1, with a weak D call TRBD2 (6 bases). The sequencing input was PBMCs or a T cell subset sorted from them (not recorded which). This CDR3 is CASGGLNEQFF. In DNA form, the CDR3 reads TGTGCCAGCGGGGGACTCAATGAGCAGTTCTTC.